This TCR beta chain was sequenced in a study of OX40 agonist ivuxolimab in advanced cancers. The overall study: The dose-escalation group included hepatocellular carcinoma, melanoma, renal cell carcinoma and head and neck cancer.

The CDR3 extends over 13 amino acids. V lost 1 base and J 5 bases, leaving 8 bases between the germline ends. CDR1 is MNHNS, CDR2 SASEGT, per germline. Regarding this clone: Its target is not known.

Patients were ruled out by autoimmune disease history or systemic immunosuppression. Measured with immunoSEQ multiplex PCR; TCRdb has only the in-frame clones, and not every one. The sample carries more than 50,000 clones, 91% recorded once. Study findings and constraints: Expanded clones belonging to CD8+ T cells outnumbered, on average, those of CD4+.

The sequenced sample was CD4+ or CD8+ T cells sorted from blood, obtained in a trial of the OX40 agonist ivuxolimab. V and J are TRBV6-1 and TRBJ2-5; no firm D call. This receptor was obtained from an adult with an advanced solid tumor such as melanoma, head and neck, liver or kidney cancer. CDR3 nucleotides: TGTGCCAGCAGTGAAGGGGTGGGGGAGACCCAGTACTTC. Residues: CASSEGVGETQYF.